The rows below give T cell receptor beta chains drawn from one sample of a study of CD8+CD57+ T cells in acquired aplastic anemia. TCRdb reprocessed the reads with MiXCR, giving one entry per CDR3 protein. The repertoire consists of about 180,000 distinct CDR3 sequences, with nearly 65% occurring once and the leading ten covering approximately 42%. The sequenced material came from sorted CD4+, CD8+, or CD8+CD57+ T cells (not recorded which) from PBMCs. Receptors originate from a human donor with aplastic anemia. CDR3s include the opening cysteine and the closing phenylalanine or tryptophan. Fields, in order: J gene, CDR3 length, V gene, D gene, clone size, CDR3 DNA, CDR3 protein. The D gene is left open where the match is weak. A clone size is listed for some rows: how often the clone was seen (once, few, many), or a class if it is expanded.

J: TRBJ2-2
length: 13
V: TRBV6-4
D: -
size: -
DNA: TGTGCCAGCAGGACCGACAGGTCCGGGGAGCTGTTTTTT
CDR3: CASRTDRSGELFF

J: TRBJ2-3
length: 13
V: TRBV19
D: -
size: -
DNA: TGTGCCAGTAGCACGTTAGACACAGATACGCAGTATTTT
CDR3: CASSTLDTDTQYF

J: TRBJ1-5
length: 14
V: TRBV19
D: TRBD1
size: many
DNA: TGTGCCAGTAGCCGACAGGGGGGGGGTCAGCCCCAGCATTTT
CDR3: CASSRQGGGQPQHF

J: TRBJ1-4
length: 16
V: TRBV25-1
D: TRBD1
size: -
DNA: TGTGCCAGCAGTGAAGAGGTGAACAGGGGTAGGGAAAAACTGTTTTTT
CDR3: CASSEEVNRGREKLFF

J: TRBJ1-4
length: 14
V: TRBV15
D: -
size: -
DNA: TGTGCCACCAGCAGAGTAGGGGTGCGGGAAAAACTGTTTTTT
CDR3: CATSRVGVREKLFF

J: TRBJ1-1
length: 14
V: TRBV6-5
D: -
size: many
DNA: TGTGCCAGCAGTACTGACGTATTGAACACTGAAGCTTTCTTT
CDR3: CASSTDVLNTEAFF

J: TRBJ2-7
length: 16
V: TRBV5-1
D: TRBD2
size: -
DNA: TGCGCCAGCAGCTCAAGTGGGACTAGCGGGAGTCACGAGCAGTACTTC
CDR3: CASSSSGTSGSHEQYF

J: TRBJ2-5
length: 15
V: TRBV15
D: TRBD1
size: few
DNA: TGTGCCACCAGCAGTGGACAGGGGATCCAAGAGACCCAGTACTTC
CDR3: CATSSGQGIQETQYF

J: TRBJ2-7
length: 14
V: TRBV12-3/TRBV12-4
D: -
size: many
DNA: TGTGCCAGCAGTATAGGGGGATGGGCCTACGAGCAGTACTTC
CDR3: CASSIGGWAYEQYF

J: TRBJ1-6
length: 14
V: TRBV2
D: TRBD1
size: -
DNA: TGTGCCAGCCGGAACGACAGGGGAAATTCACCCCTCCACTTT
CDR3: CASRNDRGNSPLHF

J: TRBJ2-1
length: 16
V: TRBV7-9
D: TRBD2
size: -
DNA: TGTGCCAGCAGCCCTAGTAGCGGGGGATCCTACAATGAGCAGTTCTTC
CDR3: CASSPSSGGSYNEQFF

J: TRBJ2-3
length: 19
V: TRBV2
D: -
size: many
DNA: TGTGCCAGCAGTGACCCGACCGGAGGGGAACATACTAGCACAGATACGCAGTATTTT
CDR3: CASSDPTGGEHTSTDTQYF

J: TRBJ1-5
length: 15
V: TRBV5-1
D: TRBD1
size: -
DNA: TGCGCCAGCAGCCCGGGGGACAGGGAGTATCAGCCCCAGCATTTT
CDR3: CASSPGDREYQPQHF

J: TRBJ1-1
length: 14
V: TRBV14
D: -
size: -
DNA: TGTGCCAGCAGCCAAGATCTACAGCACACTGAAGCTTTCTTT
CDR3: CASSQDLQHTEAFF

J: TRBJ2-7
length: 12
V: TRBV7-8
D: -
size: -
DNA: TGTGCCAGCAGCTTCACAGGTCCCGAGCAGTACTTC
CDR3: CASSFTGPEQYF

J: TRBJ2-5
length: 13
V: TRBV2
D: TRBD1
size: -
DNA: TGTGCCAGCAGCCGGGACAGGGAAGGGACCCAGTACTTC
CDR3: CASSRDREGTQYF

J: TRBJ2-5
length: 16
V: TRBV7-2
D: TRBD2
size: -
DNA: TGCGCCAGCAGCTTAGTAGCAGCGGGGGGTGGAGAGACCCAGTACTTC
CDR3: CASSLVAAGGGETQYF

J: TRBJ1-1
length: 14
V: TRBV7-2
D: -
size: few
DNA: TGTGCCAGCAGCTTAGAAGGGATGGGGACTGAAGCTTTCTTT
CDR3: CASSLEGMGTEAFF

J: TRBJ1-4
length: 17
V: TRBV7-8
D: -
size: few
DNA: TGTGCCAGCAGCTTAGCACAGGAGACCGACGGTAATGAAAAACTGTTTTTT
CDR3: CASSLAQETDGNEKLFF

J: TRBJ2-3
length: 15
V: TRBV2
D: TRBD1
size: once
DNA: TGTGCCAGCGGGGGACAGGGGGCGAGCACAGATACGCAGTATTTT
CDR3: CASGGQGASTDTQYF

J: TRBJ2-7
length: 18
V: TRBV12-3/TRBV12-4
D: TRBD1
size: few
DNA: TGTGCCGGCAGTTTTCCCGGGTTGGGACAGGGGGCAAGGTACGAGCAGTACTTC
CDR3: CAGSFPGLGQGARYEQYF

J: TRBJ2-2
length: 13
V: TRBV24-1
D: -
size: -
DNA: TGTGCCACCAGTGATTGGAACGCCGGGGAGCTGTTTTTT
CDR3: CATSDWNAGELFF

J: TRBJ1-6
length: 15
V: TRBV7-7
D: -
size: -
DNA: TGTGCTAGCAGTCATGGGGGCTCCTATAATTCACCCCTCCACTTT
CDR3: CASSHGGSYNSPLHF

J: TRBJ1-5
length: 15
V: TRBV19
D: -
size: many
DNA: TGTGCCAGTAGTATAGTACAGGCCTCCAATCAGCCCCAGCATTTT
CDR3: CASSIVQASNQPQHF

J: TRBJ2-4
length: 18
V: TRBV10-3
D: TRBD2
size: -
DNA: TGTGCCATCAGTGAGACGTCCGTGGCTAGCGGGGGGGCGAACATTCAGTACTTC
CDR3: CAISETSVASGGANIQYF

J: TRBJ1-1
length: 14
V: TRBV7-9
D: TRBD1
size: once
DNA: TGTGCCAGCAGCAAGGGACAGGGCGGCACTGAAGCTTTCTTT
CDR3: CASSKGQGGTEAFF

J: TRBJ1-6
length: 14
V: TRBV20-1
D: -
size: -
DNA: TGCAGTGCTAGAGTGGAGTTGCTTGGTTCACCCCTCCACTTT
CDR3: CSARVELLGSPLHF

J: TRBJ1-5
length: 16
V: TRBV7-8
D: -
size: many
DNA: TGTGCCAGCAGCTTAGGGGTTCCGAATAGCAATCAGCCCCAGCATTTT
CDR3: CASSLGVPNSNQPQHF

J: TRBJ1-1
length: 14
V: TRBV7-2
D: -
size: -
DNA: TGTGCCAGCAGCTTATCGACAGGGAACACTGAAGCTTTCTTT
CDR3: CASSLSTGNTEAFF

J: TRBJ2-7
length: 15
V: TRBV20-1
D: TRBD2
size: -
DNA: TGCAGTGCTAGAGATCTTGCGGGGGGGCCATTAGAGCAGTACTTC
CDR3: CSARDLAGGPLEQYF

J: TRBJ1-5
length: 15
V: TRBV4-1
D: TRBD1
size: many
DNA: TGCGCCAGCAGCTCGGACAGGGGTAGCAATCAGCCCCAGCATTTT
CDR3: CASSSDRGSNQPQHF

J: TRBJ2-2
length: 15
V: TRBV7-2
D: -
size: -
DNA: TGTGCCAGCAGCTTAGTTAGGTTGAACACCGGGGAGCTGTTTTTT
CDR3: CASSLVRLNTGELFF

J: TRBJ2-5
length: 14
V: TRBV5-1
D: -
size: -
DNA: TGCGCCAGCAGCATTGGAGTAGTTGGGGAGACCCAGTACTTC
CDR3: CASSIGVVGETQYF

J: TRBJ1-2
length: 13
V: TRBV7-9
D: -
size: -
DNA: TGTGCGAGCAGCTTAGAACAGGGCCATGGCTACACCTTC
CDR3: CASSLEQGHGYTF

J: TRBJ2-2
length: 14
V: TRBV19
D: TRBD1
size: many
DNA: TGTGCCAGTAGGACAGGGAGGAACACCGGGGAGCTGTTTTTT
CDR3: CASRTGRNTGELFF

J: TRBJ2-5
length: 16
V: TRBV7-8
D: TRBD1
size: -
DNA: TGTGCCAGCAGCTTAGGACAGGGCGCGTACGGGGAGACCCAGTACTTC
CDR3: CASSLGQGAYGETQYF

J: TRBJ2-1
length: 15
V: TRBV7-7
D: TRBD2
size: -
DNA: TGTGCTAGCAGCCGGACTAGCGGATCCTACAATGAGCAGTTCTTC
CDR3: CASSRTSGSYNEQFF

J: TRBJ2-7
length: 18
V: TRBV28
D: TRBD1
size: -
DNA: TGTGCCAGTAGGTATAGGGGACAGGAGCACTGGAGGTCCTACGAGCAGTACTTC
CDR3: CASRYRGQEHWRSYEQYF

J: TRBJ2-2
length: 17
V: TRBV14
D: -
size: -
DNA: TGTGCCAGCAGCCAAGAGATGATAGCCATGAACACCGGGGAGCTGTTTTTT
CDR3: CASSQEMIAMNTGELFF

J: TRBJ2-7
length: 15
V: TRBV7-9
D: TRBD2
size: -
DNA: TGTGCCAGCAGCATCCGGGGACTAGCGGAGAACGAGCAGTACTTC
CDR3: CASSIRGLAENEQYF

J: TRBJ1-1
length: 15
V: TRBV4-1
D: -
size: many
DNA: TGCGCCAGCAGCCAAGAACAACTCAAGAACACTGAAGCTTTCTTT
CDR3: CASSQEQLKNTEAFF

J: TRBJ1-6
length: 13
V: TRBV12-3/TRBV12-4
D: -
size: -
DNA: TGTGCCAGCAGTTTGAGGGATAATTCACCCCTCCACTTT
CDR3: CASSLRDNSPLHF

J: TRBJ1-6
length: 14
V: TRBV20-1
D: -
size: -
DNA: TGCAGTGCTACACGTGGGGACGGGTCCTCACCCCTCCACTTT
CDR3: CSATRGDGSSPLHF

J: TRBJ1-6
length: 14
V: TRBV7-2
D: -
size: -
DNA: TGTGCCAGCAGCTTCGGGGGGGTCAATTCACCCCTCCACTTT
CDR3: CASSFGGVNSPLHF

J: TRBJ2-1
length: 14
V: TRBV2
D: -
size: -
DNA: TGTGCCAGCACCCCTCGACTAGACGAAAATGAGCAGTTCTTC
CDR3: CASTPRLDENEQFF

J: TRBJ1-1
length: 9
V: TRBV20-1
D: TRBD1
size: -
DNA: TGCACCCCACAGGGGGCGGCTTTCTTT
CDR3: CTPQGAAFF

J: TRBJ2-3
length: 13
V: TRBV25-1
D: TRBD1
size: -
DNA: TGTGCCAGCAGTGACAGGGGGAAAGATACGCAGTATTTT
CDR3: CASSDRGKDTQYF

J: TRBJ2-3
length: 14
V: TRBV27
D: TRBD1
size: few
DNA: TGTGCCAGCAGTTTCGACAGGGGGGCAGATACGCAGTATTTT
CDR3: CASSFDRGADTQYF